The 8 T cell receptor beta chains given below trace back to one sample, sequenced in a study of CD8 T cells in ankylosing spondylitis (dated by TCRdb to about 2017). The library was generated by 5' RACE. TCRdb records Illumina HiSeq 2500 as the sequencer. Starting from the raw public reads, TCRdb applied fastp trimming at Q25, assembled clones with MiXCR and retained in-frame beta chains. Records with the same CDR3 protein are collapsed into one entry carrying the most frequent genes and DNA. The sample records 150,000 or so distinct CDR3 sequences, approximately 20% of which are singletons. The ten top clones hold approximately 8% of the sample. The sequencing input was blood, either unsorted or a sorted T cell fraction (not recorded which). The receptors derive from a male donor with ankylosing spondylitis or in good health (not recorded which).

This clonotype was observed at least ten times. The V call is TRBV24-1, the J call TRBJ2-1; 8 positions match TRBD2. In germline, CDR1 is KGHDR, CDR2 SFDVKD. The CDR3 covers 17 residues. The V gene end was trimmed by 2 bases and the J gene end by 5 bases; junction bases not matched to a gene: 10. The DNA for the CDR3 is TGTGCCACCAGTGATTCGTCGGCGGGAGGTTTTAACAATGAGCAGTTCTTC. Residues: CATSDSSAGGFNNEQFF.

This clonotype has ten or more counts. The V gene is TRBV5-1, the J gene TRBJ1-2; no clear D gene. Germline CDR1 and CDR2: SGHRS and YFSETQ. The CDR3 is 13 residues long. The germline V and J ends were trimmed by 0 bases and 8 bases, with 11 bases remaining between them. The DNA for the CDR3 is TGCGCCAGCAGCTTGGACCCCCGGTGGGGCTACACCTTC. It is translated as CASSLDPRWGYTF.

J is TRBJ2-2 and V is TRBV15; tentative D call: TRBD2 (5 bases). Germline values: CDR1 LNHNV, CDR2 YYDKDF (reference sequence). Trimming left V 5 bases short and J 0 bases short, with 7 bases between. The CDR3 has 14 amino acids. This chain's CDR3 is CATSGRANTGELFF. DNA for the CDR3: TGTGCCACCAGCGGGAGAGCGAACACCGGGGAGCTGTTTTTT.

The genes are TRBV30 and TRBJ1-4; D gene unclear. Trimming removed 7 bases from V and 0 bases from J, with 12 bases in between. The CDR3 is 14 residues long. Germline lookup yields CDR1 GTSNPN and CDR2 SVGIG (reference sequence). Here the CDR3 reads CASRRRATNEKLFF. The CDR3 bases are TGTGCCTCCCGCCGGCGTGCAACTAATGAAAAACTGTTTTTT.

This sequence joins TRBV18 and TRBJ2-1; D unclear. CDR1 is KGHSH, CDR2 LQKENI, per germline. Trimming removed 0 bases at V and 11 bases at J, with 14 bases between. The CDR3 totals 14 residues. CDR3 in amino acids: CASSPPPAMSKQFF. DNA of the CDR3: TGTGCCAGCTCACCACCGCCGGCGATGAGTAAGCAGTTCTTC.

In this sample, this clonotype turned up many times. As DNA, the CDR3 is TGTGCCACCAGCAGAGATACGGGGATTCTCAACACCGGGGAGCTGTTTTTT. This gives the protein CATSRDTGILNTGELFF. J is TRBJ2-2 and V is TRBV15; TRBD2 is a possible D gene (5 bases). The V end was cut by 0 bases, the J end by 2 bases, with 13 bases between. Germline V lookup: CDR1 LNHNV, CDR2 YYDKDF (reference sequence). The CDR3 sequence is 17 residues long.

Comments on this clonotype: An end of the junction differs from the germline gene, which may be a read error. J is TRBJ2-7 and V is TRBV27; the D gene is possibly TRBD1 (6 bases). The germline V gene encodes CDR1 MNHEY and CDR2 SMNVEV (reference sequence). The CDR3 is made up of 14 amino acids. CDR3 DNA sequence: TGTGCCAACAGTCCGACCTCGGACAGCTTGGAGCAGTACTTC. Its translation is CANSPTSDSLEQYF.

This chain connects TRBV2 to TRBJ2-7; D is ambiguous. The germline V and J ends were trimmed by 7 bases and 6 bases, with 7 bases remaining between them. Germline-derived CDR1 and CDR2 are SNHLY and FYNNEI. The CDR3 has 10 amino acids. The DNA for the CDR3 is TGTGCCAGCACCAACACCGAGCAGTACTTC. Encoded protein: CASTNTEQYF.